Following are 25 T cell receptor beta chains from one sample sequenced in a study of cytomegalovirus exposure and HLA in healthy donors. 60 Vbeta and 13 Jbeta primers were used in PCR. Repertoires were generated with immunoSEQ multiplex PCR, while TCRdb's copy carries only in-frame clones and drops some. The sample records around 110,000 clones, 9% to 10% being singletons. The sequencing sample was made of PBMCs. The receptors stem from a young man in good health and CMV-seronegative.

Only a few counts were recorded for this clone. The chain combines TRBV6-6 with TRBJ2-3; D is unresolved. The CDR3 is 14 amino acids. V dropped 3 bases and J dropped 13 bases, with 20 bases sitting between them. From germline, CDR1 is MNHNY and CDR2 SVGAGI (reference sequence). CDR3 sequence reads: CASSYDGDRVPEYF. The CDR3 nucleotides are TGTGCCAGCAGTTATGATGGCGATCGGGTACCTGAGTATTTT.

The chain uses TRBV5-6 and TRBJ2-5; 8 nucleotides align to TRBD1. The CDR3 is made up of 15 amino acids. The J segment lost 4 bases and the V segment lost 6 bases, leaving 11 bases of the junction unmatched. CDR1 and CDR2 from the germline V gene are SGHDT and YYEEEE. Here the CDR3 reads CASNPPRTGRETQYF. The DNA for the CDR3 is TGTGCCAGCAACCCCCCCCGGACAGGGAGAGAGACCCAGTACTTC.

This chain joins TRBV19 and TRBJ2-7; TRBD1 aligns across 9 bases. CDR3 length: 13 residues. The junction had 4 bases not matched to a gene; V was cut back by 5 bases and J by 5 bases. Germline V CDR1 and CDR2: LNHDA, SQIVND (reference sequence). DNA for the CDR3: TGTGCCAGTAGTGGAACAGGGGGCCACGAGCAGTACTTC. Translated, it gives CASSGTGGHEQYF.

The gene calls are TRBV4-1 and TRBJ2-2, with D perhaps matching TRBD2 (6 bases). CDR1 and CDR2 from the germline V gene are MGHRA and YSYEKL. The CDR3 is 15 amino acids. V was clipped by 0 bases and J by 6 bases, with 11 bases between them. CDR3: CASSQESGVAGELFF. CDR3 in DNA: TGCGCCAGCAGCCAAGAATCGGGAGTGGCCGGGGAGCTGTTTTTT.

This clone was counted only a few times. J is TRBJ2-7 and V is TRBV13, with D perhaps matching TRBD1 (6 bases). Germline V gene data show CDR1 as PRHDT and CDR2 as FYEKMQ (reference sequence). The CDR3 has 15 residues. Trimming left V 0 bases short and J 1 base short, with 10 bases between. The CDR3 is CASSLGGQGSYEQYF. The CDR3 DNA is TGTGCCAGCAGCTTAGGTGGCCAGGGGTCCTACGAGCAGTACTTC.

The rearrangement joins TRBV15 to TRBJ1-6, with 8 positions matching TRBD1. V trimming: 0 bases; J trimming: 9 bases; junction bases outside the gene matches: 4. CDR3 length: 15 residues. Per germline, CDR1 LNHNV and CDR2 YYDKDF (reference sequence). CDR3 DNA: TGTGCCACCAGCAGAGATATGACAGGGGCTTCACCCCTCCACTTT. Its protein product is CATSRDMTGASPLHF.

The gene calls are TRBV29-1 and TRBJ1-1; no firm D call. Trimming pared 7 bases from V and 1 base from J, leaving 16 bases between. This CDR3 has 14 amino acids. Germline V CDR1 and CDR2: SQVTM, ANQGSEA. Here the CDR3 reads CSAVGPGGNTEAFF. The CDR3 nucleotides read TGCAGCGCGGTTGGGCCGGGAGGGAACACTGAAGCTTTCTTT.

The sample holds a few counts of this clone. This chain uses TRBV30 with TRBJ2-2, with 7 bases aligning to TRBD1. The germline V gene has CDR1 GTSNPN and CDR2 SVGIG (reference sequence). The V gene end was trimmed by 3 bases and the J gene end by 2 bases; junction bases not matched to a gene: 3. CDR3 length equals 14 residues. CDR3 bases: TGTGCCTGGAGACAGGGGCCCAACACCGGGGAGCTGTTTTTT. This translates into CAWRQGPNTGELFF.

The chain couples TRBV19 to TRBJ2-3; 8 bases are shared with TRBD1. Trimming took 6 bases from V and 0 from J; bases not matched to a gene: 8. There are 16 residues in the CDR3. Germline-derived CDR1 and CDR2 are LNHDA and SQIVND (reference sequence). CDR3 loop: CASRTYRQGSTDTQYF. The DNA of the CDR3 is TGTGCCAGTAGGACTTACCGACAGGGGAGCACAGATACGCAGTATTTT.

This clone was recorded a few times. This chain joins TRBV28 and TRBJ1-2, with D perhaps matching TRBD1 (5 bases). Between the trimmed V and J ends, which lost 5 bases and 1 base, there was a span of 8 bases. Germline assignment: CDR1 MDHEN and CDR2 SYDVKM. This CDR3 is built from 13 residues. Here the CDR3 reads CASSPQGNYGYTF. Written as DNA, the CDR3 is TGTGCCAGCAGTCCCCAGGGTAACTATGGCTACACCTTC.

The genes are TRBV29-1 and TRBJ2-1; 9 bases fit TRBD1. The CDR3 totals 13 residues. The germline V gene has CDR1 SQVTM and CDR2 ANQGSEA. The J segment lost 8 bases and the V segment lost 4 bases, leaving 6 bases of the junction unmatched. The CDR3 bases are TGCAGCGTTGGGACAGGGGAAGCGGATGAGCAGTTCTTC. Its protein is CSVGTGEADEQFF.

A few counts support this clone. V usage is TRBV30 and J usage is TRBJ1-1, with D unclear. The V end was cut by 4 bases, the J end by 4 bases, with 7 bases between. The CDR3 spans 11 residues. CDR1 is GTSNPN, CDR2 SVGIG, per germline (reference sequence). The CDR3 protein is CAWTPRTEAFF. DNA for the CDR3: TGTGCCTGGACCCCCCGCACTGAAGCTTTCTTT.

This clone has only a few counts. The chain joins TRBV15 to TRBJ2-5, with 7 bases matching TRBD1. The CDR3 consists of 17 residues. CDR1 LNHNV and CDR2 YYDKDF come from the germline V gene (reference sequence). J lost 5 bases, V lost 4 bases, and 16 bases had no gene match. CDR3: CATSTGTEHVISETQYF. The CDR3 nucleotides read TGTGCCACCAGCACGGGGACAGAACACGTTATTAGTGAGACCCAGTACTTC.

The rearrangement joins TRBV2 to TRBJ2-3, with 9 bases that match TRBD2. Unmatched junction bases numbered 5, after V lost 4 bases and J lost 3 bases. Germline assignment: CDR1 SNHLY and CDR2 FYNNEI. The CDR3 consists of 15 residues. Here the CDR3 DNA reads TGTGCCAGCAGTGTGGGCGGGAGGGTTACAGATACGCAGTATTTT. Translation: CASSVGGRVTDTQYF.

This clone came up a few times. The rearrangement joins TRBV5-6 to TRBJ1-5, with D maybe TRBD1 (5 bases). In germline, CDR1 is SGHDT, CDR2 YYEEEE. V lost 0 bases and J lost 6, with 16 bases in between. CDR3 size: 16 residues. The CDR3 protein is CASSLDGGSVSQPQHF. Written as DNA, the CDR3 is TGTGCCAGCAGCTTGGATGGGGGGTCGGTTAGTCAGCCCCAGCATTTT.

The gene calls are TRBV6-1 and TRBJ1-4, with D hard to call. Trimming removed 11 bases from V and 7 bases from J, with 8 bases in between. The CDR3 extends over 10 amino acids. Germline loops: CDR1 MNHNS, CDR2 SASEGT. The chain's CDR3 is CAAYSEKLFF. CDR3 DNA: TGTGCCGCCTATAGTGAAAAACTGTTTTTT.

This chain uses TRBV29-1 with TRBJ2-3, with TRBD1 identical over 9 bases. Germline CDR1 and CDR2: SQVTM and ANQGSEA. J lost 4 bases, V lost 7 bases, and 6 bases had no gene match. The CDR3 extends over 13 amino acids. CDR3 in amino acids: CSAGDRAADTQYF. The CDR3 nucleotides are TGCAGCGCCGGGGACAGGGCGGCAGATACGCAGTATTTT.

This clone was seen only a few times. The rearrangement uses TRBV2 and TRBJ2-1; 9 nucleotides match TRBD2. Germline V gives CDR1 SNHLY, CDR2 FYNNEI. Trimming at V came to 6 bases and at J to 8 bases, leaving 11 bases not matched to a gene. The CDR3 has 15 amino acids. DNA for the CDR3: TGTGCCAGCAGGGAGTTTTCAGCGGGAGGCCATGAGCAGTTCTTC. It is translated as CASREFSAGGHEQFF.

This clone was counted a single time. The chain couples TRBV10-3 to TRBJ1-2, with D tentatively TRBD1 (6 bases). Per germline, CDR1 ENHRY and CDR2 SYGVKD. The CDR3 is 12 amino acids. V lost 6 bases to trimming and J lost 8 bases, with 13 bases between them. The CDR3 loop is CAIRDDRLGYTF. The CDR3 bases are TGTGCCATCAGAGATGACAGGTTGGGCTACACCTTC.

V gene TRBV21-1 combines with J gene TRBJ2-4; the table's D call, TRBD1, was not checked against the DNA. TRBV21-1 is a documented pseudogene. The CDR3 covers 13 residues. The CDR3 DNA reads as TGTGCCAGCAGCGCGGGACAGTCAAACATTCAGTACTTC. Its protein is CASSAGQSNIQYF.

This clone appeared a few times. The CDR3 coding sequence is TGCGCCAGCAGCAGGGGGGGTAGCAATCAGCCCCAGCATTTT. Translation: CASSRGGSNQPQHF. The chain has TRBV5-1 and TRBJ1-5; perhaps TRBD1 as D (6 bases). V lost 4 bases, J lost 0 bases, and 8 bases lay in between. The germline gives CDR1 SGHRS, CDR2 YFSETQ. This CDR3 region has 14 residues.

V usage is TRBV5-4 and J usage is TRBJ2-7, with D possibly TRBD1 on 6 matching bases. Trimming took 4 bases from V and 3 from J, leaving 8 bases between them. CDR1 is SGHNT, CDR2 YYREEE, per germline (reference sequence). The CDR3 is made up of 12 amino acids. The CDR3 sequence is CASSTRGYEQYF. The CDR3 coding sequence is TGTGCCAGCAGCACCAGGGGCTACGAGCAGTACTTC.

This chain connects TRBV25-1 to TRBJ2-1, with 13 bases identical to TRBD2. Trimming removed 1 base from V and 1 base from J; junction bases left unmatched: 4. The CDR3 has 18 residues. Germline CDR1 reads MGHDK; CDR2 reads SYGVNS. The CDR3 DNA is TGTGCCAGCAGTGAATTTAGGACTAGCGGGAGTTCCTACAATGAGCAGTTCTTC. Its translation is CASSEFRTSGSSYNEQFF.

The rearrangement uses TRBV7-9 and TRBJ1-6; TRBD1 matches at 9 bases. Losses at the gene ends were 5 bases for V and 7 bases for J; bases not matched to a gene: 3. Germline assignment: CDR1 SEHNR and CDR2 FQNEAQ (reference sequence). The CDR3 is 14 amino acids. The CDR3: CASSRTGENSPLHF. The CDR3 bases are TGTGCCAGCAGCCGGACAGGGGAAAATTCACCCCTCCACTTT. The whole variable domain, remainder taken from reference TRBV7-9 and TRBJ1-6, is DTGVSQNPRHKITKRGQNVTFRCDPISEHNRLYWYRQTLGQGPEFLTYFQNEAQLEKSRLLSDRFSAERPKGSFSTLEIQRTEQGDSAMYLCASSRTGENSPLHFGNGTRLTVT.

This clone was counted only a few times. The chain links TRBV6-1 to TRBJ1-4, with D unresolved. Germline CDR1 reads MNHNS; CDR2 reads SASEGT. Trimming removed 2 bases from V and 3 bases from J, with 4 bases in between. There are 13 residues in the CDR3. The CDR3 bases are TGTGCCAGCAGTGAATTATCTAATGAAAAACTGTTTTTT. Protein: CASSELSNEKLFF.